These 30 T cell receptor beta chains share one sample of origin, sequenced in a study of blood T cell repertoires in COVID-19. Measured with immunoSEQ multiplex PCR; TCRdb has only the in-frame clones, and not every one. The table shows about 38,000 clones, with 85% to 95% occurring only once. Sequencing was done on a sample of peripheral blood. The receptors here all came from a human donor with active COVID-19. The donor label of this sample is uncertain.

V usage is TRBV7-2 and J usage is TRBJ1-5; the D is unclear. V was cut by 3 bases and J by 3 bases, with 9 bases left in between. Germline-derived CDR1 and CDR2 are SGHTA and FQGNSA. The CDR3 sequence is 14 residues long. CDR3 in DNA: TGTGCCAGCAGCTTTGGGCAGACCAATCAGCCCCAGCATTTT. Amino acids: CASSFGQTNQPQHF.

This clone was picked up one time. V gene TRBV9 combines with J gene TRBJ1-1, with 7 bases that match TRBD1. CDR1 is SGDLS and CDR2 is YYNGEE in the germline V gene. The CDR3 has 15 residues. V shed 4 bases, J shed 1 base, and the junction held 7 bases outside the gene matches. CDR3 residues: CASSPTGQTNTEAFF. The CDR3 region has the DNA TGTGCCAGCAGCCCTACGGGACAGACGAACACTGAAGCTTTCTTT.

The chain recombines TRBV19 with TRBJ1-1, with TRBD1 as a possible D gene (5 bases). This CDR3 is built from 13 residues. The V end lost 3 bases, the J end lost 2 bases, and 7 bases lay between the germline ends. Germline V CDR1 and CDR2: LNHDA, SQIVND (reference sequence). For the CDR3, the DNA is TGTGCCAGTAGTATTGGGGCAAACACTGAAGCTTTCTTT. Translating it yields CASSIGANTEAFF.

The gene calls are TRBV7-9 and TRBJ2-5; D might be TRBD1 (5 bases). V shed 10 bases and J shed 2 bases, with 17 bases lying between them. This CDR3 comprises 14 residues. The germline gives CDR1 SEHNR, CDR2 FQNEAQ (reference sequence). Here the CDR3 reads CAIQGGKEQETQYF. The CDR3 DNA follows: TGTGCCATCCAGGGCGGTAAGGAACAAGAGACCCAGTACTTC.

Only one count was recorded for this clone. The gene calls are TRBV19 and TRBJ2-5; TRBD1 is a possible D gene (6 bases). The CDR3 runs 13 residues. V lost 6 bases to trimming and J lost 3 bases, with 11 bases between them. In germline, CDR1 is LNHDA, CDR2 SQIVND (reference sequence). The CDR3 DNA reads as TGTGCCAGTAGCCAGGGGTCGAAAGAGACCCAGTACTTC. Translated: CASSQGSKETQYF.

The chain uses TRBV28 and TRBJ2-5; D possibly corresponds to TRBD2 (5 bases). The CDR3 spans 13 residues. Germline V lookup: CDR1 MDHEN, CDR2 SYDVKM. Trimming pared 5 bases from V and 7 bases from J, leaving 14 bases between. CDR3 bases: TGTGCCAGCAGTAAGACTACCCCGGGGACCCAGTACTTC. Translation gives CASSKTTPGTQYF.

This chain joins TRBV6-4 and TRBJ2-7; tentative D call: TRBD1 (5 bases). V lost 4 bases and J lost 0, with 10 bases in between. Germline V CDR1 and CDR2: MRHNA, SNTAGT. The CDR3 is made up of 14 amino acids. DNA of the CDR3: TGTGCCAGCAGTGCCACCACAGGCTCCTACGAGCAGTACTTC. Translation: CASSATTGSYEQYF.

This clone was counted a single time. The gene calls are TRBV6-6 and TRBJ1-6, with 7 bases that match TRBD1. This CDR3 has 16 amino acids. V gave up 4 bases and J gave up 6 bases; unmatched junction bases: 9. In germline, CDR1 is MNHNY, CDR2 SVGAGI (reference sequence). The CDR3: CASSFTQGKGNSPLHF. The DNA for the CDR3 is TGTGCCAGCAGTTTCACACAGGGGAAAGGTAATTCACCCCTCCACTTT.

The genes are TRBV3-1 (or the pseudogene TRBV3-2) and TRBJ1-5; D is unclear. There are 15 residues in the CDR3. CDR1 and CDR2 from the germline V gene are LGHDT and YNNKEL (reference sequence). The ends were cut back, 0 bases at V and 6 bases at J, with 12 bases in the middle. The chain's CDR3 is CASSQDPGVGQPQHF. In DNA form, the CDR3 reads TGTGCCAGCAGCCAAGACCCAGGTGTAGGTCAGCCCCAGCATTTT.

V is TRBV10-3 and J is TRBJ2-7; weak D call: TRBD1 (6 bases). Germline CDR1 reads ENHRY; CDR2 reads SYGVKD. CDR3 length equals 14 residues. V was pared by 4 bases and J by 0 bases, with 10 bases between. The CDR3 loop is CAISVGTTSYEQYF. DNA for the CDR3: TGTGCCATCAGTGTTGGGACAACCTCCTACGAGCAGTACTTC.

The chain recombines TRBV2 with TRBJ1-4; perhaps TRBD1 as D (6 bases). Trimming cost V 8 bases and J 5 bases, with 9 bases left between them. This CDR3 is 12 amino acids long. Per germline, CDR1 SNHLY and CDR2 FYNNEI. The DNA for the CDR3 is TGTGCCAGCCGGACAGAGAATGAAAAACTGTTTTTT. This gives the protein CASRTENEKLFF.

CDR3 protein: CASRLVQGDTEAFF. In DNA form, the CDR3 reads TGTGCAAGTCGCTTAGTTCAGGGGGACACTGAAGCTTTCTTT. This chain joins TRBV12-2 and TRBJ1-1; TRBD1 is the table's D call and was not checked against the DNA. TRBV12-2 is flagged as a pseudogene. The CDR3 runs to 14 residues.

This rearrangement joins TRBV5-1 to TRBJ1-4, with 9 bases lining up with TRBD1. The length of the CDR3 is 15 residues. Germline V gene sequence: CDR1 SGHRS, CDR2 YFSETQ. With V trimmed by 4 bases and J by 5 bases, 6 bases remained unmatched. CDR3 DNA sequence: TGCGCCAGCAGCCCCGAGGGACAGGGAAATGAAAAACTGTTTTTT. It specifies CASSPEGQGNEKLFF. Full variable domain (outside the CDR3, taken from reference TRBV5-1 and TRBJ1-4): KAGVTQTPRYLIKTRGQQVTLSCSPISGHRSVSWYQQTPGQGLQFLFEYFSETQRNKGNFPGRFSGRQFSNSRSEMNVSTLELGDSALYLCASSPEGQGNEKLFFGSGTQLSVL.

CDR3 DNA sequence: TGTGCCAGCTCACAACAGGCGATTAATTCACCCCTCCACTTT. It specifies CASSQQAINSPLHF. The rearrangement links TRBV18 to TRBJ1-6, with a weak D call TRBD1 (5 bases). Germline CDR1 reads KGHSH; CDR2 reads LQKENI. This CDR3 comprises 14 residues. The V end lost 4 bases, the J end lost 6 bases, and 10 bases lay between the germline ends.

This clone was recorded a few times. The J gene is TRBJ2-7, the V gene TRBV9, with 8 bases matching TRBD1. Trimming took 4 bases from V and 5 from J; bases not matched to a gene: 14. Germline loops: CDR1 SGDLS, CDR2 YYNGEE. The CDR3 length is 16 residues. In nucleotides, the CDR3 is TGTGCCAGCAGCCAGGACCCGGACAGGGAAACGGACGAGCAGTACTTC. It specifies CASSQDPDRETDEQYF.

The rearrangement uses TRBV7-2 and TRBJ2-2, with 7 bases aligning to TRBD1. Losses at the gene ends were 3 bases for V and 0 bases for J; bases not matched to a gene: 7. CDR1 and CDR2 (germline): SGHTA, FQGNSA. The CDR3 is 17 residues long. The CDR3, as DNA: TGTGCCAGCAGCTTGGGGAGACAGGGAGCGAACACCGGGGAGCTGTTTTTT. It codes for CASSLGRQGANTGELFF.

This clone came up a few times. The chain combines TRBV21-1 with TRBJ1-5; the table gives TRBD1 as D, unverified against the DNA. TRBV21-1 is an annotated pseudogene. This CDR3 spans 17 amino acids. CDR3 bases: TGTGCCAGCAGAAGGGGAACAGCCTCCGCTAGCAATCAGCCCCAGCATTTT. Amino acid sequence: CASRRGTASASNQPQHF.

The chain recombines TRBV19 with TRBJ2-6; a weak D match, TRBD1 (6 bases). V was trimmed by 6 bases and J by 1 base, leaving 16 bases between them. The germline CDR1 and CDR2 sequences are LNHDA and SQIVND (reference sequence). This CDR3 has 17 residues. The CDR3 loop is CASRIRGSGSGANVLTF. The CDR3 DNA reads TGTGCCAGTAGAATCAGGGGAAGTGGGTCTGGGGCCAACGTCCTGACTTTC.

This chain links TRBV28 with TRBJ1-2, with D perhaps matching TRBD1 (5 bases). The germline V and J ends were trimmed by 5 bases and 3 bases, with 22 bases remaining between them. Germline values: CDR1 MDHEN, CDR2 SYDVKM. This CDR3 is built from 17 residues. The CDR3 spells CASSPPSGSTGYYGYTF. In DNA, the CDR3 is TGTGCCAGCAGTCCACCTTCCGGGAGCACAGGCTACTATGGCTACACCTTC.

The chain links TRBV5-5 to TRBJ2-2, with D possibly TRBD2 on 5 matching bases. V dropped 4 bases and J dropped 4 bases, with 11 bases sitting between them. The germline gives CDR1 SGHKS, CDR2 YYEKEE (reference sequence). The CDR3 spans 14 residues. As DNA, the CDR3 is TGTGCCAGCAGCGGAATAGGAGGCACCGGGGAGCTGTTTTTT. This sequence encodes CASSGIGGTGELFF. Filled out from reference TRBV5-5 and TRBJ2-2, the complete variable domain reads DAGVTQSPTHLIKTRGQQVTLRCSPISGHKSVSWYQQVLGQGPQFIFQYYEKEERGRGNFPDRFSARQFPNYSSELNVNALLLGDSALYLCASSGIGGTGELFFGEGSRLTVL.

The genes are TRBV24-1 and TRBJ2-5; the match to TRBD1 covers 9 bases. Germline CDR1 and CDR2: KGHDR and SFDVKD. This CDR3 comprises 17 residues. Trimming removed 4 bases from V and 4 bases from J; junction bases left unmatched: 12. CDR3 protein: CATSDRTGTGMRETQYF. CDR3 bases: TGTGCCACCAGTGACCGCACCGGGACAGGGATGAGAGAGACCCAGTACTTC.

The chain couples TRBV19 to TRBJ2-3; D is perhaps TRBD2 (5 bases). Germline V CDR1 and CDR2: LNHDA, SQIVND (reference sequence). The V gene lost 1 base and the J gene lost 3 bases, with 11 bases spanning the gap. The CDR3 is 15 amino acids. In DNA, the CDR3 is TGTGCCAGTAGTATAGGGACTTGGGTGACAGATACGCAGTATTTT. As protein: CASSIGTWVTDTQYF.

The V call is TRBV6-6, the J call TRBJ2-5; 14 bases align to TRBD2. The length of the CDR3 is 15 residues. CDR1 is MNHNY and CDR2 is SVGAGI in the germline V gene (reference sequence). V dropped 8 bases and J dropped 2; count of bases not matched to a gene: 4. The CDR3 loop is CASAGTSGGQETQYF. The CDR3, as DNA: TGTGCCAGCGCGGGGACTAGCGGGGGACAAGAGACCCAGTACTTC.

The chain carries TRBV7-2 and TRBJ2-7, with D possibly being TRBD2 (6 bases). This CDR3 spans 15 amino acids. V lost 5 bases to trimming and J lost 3 bases, with 17 bases between them. The V gene's germline CDR1 is SGHTA and CDR2 FQGNSA. The CDR3 loop reads CASSPRTGGYYEQYF. The CDR3 coding sequence is TGTGCCAGCAGCCCAAGGACTGGGGGGTACTACGAGCAGTACTTC.

V is TRBV4-3 and J is TRBJ2-7; D possibly corresponds to TRBD1 (6 bases). V lost 4 bases to trimming and J lost 1 base, with 14 bases between them. This CDR3 is 15 amino acids long. In germline, CDR1 is LGHNA, CDR2 YSLEER. CDR3 amino acids: CASSPSRQVSYEQYF. CDR3 nucleotides: TGCGCCAGCAGCCCCTCCAGACAGGTTTCCTACGAGCAGTACTTC.

This clone was found once. The chain recombines TRBV14 with TRBJ2-7, with 9 bases matching TRBD1. The CDR3 contains 13 residues. With V trimmed by 6 bases and J by 9 bases, 9 bases remained unmatched. The germline CDR1 and CDR2 sequences are SGHDN and FVKESK. CDR3 in DNA: TGTGCCAGCAGTCAAACAGGGGGCGCCGGGCAGTACTTC. This sequence encodes CASSQTGGAGQYF.

The chain combines TRBV3-1 (or the pseudogene TRBV3-2) with TRBJ1-5; D is ambiguous. V dropped 0 bases and J dropped 4 bases, with 13 bases sitting between them. This CDR3 has 16 residues. Per germline, CDR1 LGHDT and CDR2 YNNKEL (reference sequence). The CDR3 loop reads CASSQDAGGGNQPQHF. In DNA form, the CDR3 reads TGTGCCAGCAGCCAAGATGCGGGCGGAGGAAATCAGCCCCAGCATTTT.

The genes are TRBV28 and TRBJ2-6, with 7 bases matching TRBD1. The CDR3 extends over 15 amino acids. CDR1 and CDR2 (germline): MDHEN, SYDVKM. The V gene end was trimmed by 3 bases and the J gene end by 1 base; junction bases not matched to a gene: 0. In nucleotides, the CDR3 is TGTGCCAGCAGTTTCAGGGGGTCTGGGGCCAACGTCCTGACTTTC. Its translation: CASSFRGSGANVLTF. The complete variable domain, with remaining parts taken from reference TRBV28 and TRBJ2-6, reads DVKVTQSSRYLVKRTGEKVFLECVQDMDHENMFWYRQDPGLGLRLIYFSYDVKMKEKGDIPEGYSVSREKKERFSLILESASTNQTSMYLCASSFRGSGANVLTFGAGSRLTVL.

This clone was observed once. The chain has TRBV27 and TRBJ2-3; 8 positions match TRBD2. CDR3 length equals 16 residues. J was trimmed by 1 base and V by 5 bases; bases with no gene match: 8. CDR1 and CDR2 (germline): MNHEY, SMNVEV (reference sequence). The CDR3 spells CASSRDTGLGTDTQYF. The CDR3 DNA reads as TGTGCCAGCAGTAGGGACACGGGACTAGGCACAGATACGCAGTATTTT.

The genes are TRBV27 and TRBJ2-2; the match to TRBD2 covers 7 bases. The CDR3 sequence is 15 residues long. CDR1 and CDR2 from the germline V gene are MNHEY and SMNVEV (reference sequence). Trimming took 9 bases from V and 4 from J; bases not matched to a gene: 11. CDR3 protein: CARRGGGRGTGELFF. The CDR3 nucleotides are TGTGCCAGGCGGGGCGGGGGAAGGGGCACCGGGGAGCTGTTTTTT.